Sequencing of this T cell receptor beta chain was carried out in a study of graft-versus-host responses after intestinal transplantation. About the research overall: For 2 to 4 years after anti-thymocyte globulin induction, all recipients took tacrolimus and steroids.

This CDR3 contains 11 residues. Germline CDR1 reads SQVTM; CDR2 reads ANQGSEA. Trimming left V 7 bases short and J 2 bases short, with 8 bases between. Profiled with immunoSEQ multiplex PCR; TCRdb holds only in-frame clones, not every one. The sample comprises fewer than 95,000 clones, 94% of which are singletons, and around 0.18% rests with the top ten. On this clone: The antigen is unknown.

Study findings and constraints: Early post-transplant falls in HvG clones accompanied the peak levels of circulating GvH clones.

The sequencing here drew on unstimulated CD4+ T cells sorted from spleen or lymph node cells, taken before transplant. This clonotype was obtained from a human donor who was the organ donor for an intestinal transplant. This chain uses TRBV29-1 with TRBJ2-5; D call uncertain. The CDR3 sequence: CSAFRQETQYF. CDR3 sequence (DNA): TGCAGCGCCTTTCGGCAAGAGACCCAGTACTTC.